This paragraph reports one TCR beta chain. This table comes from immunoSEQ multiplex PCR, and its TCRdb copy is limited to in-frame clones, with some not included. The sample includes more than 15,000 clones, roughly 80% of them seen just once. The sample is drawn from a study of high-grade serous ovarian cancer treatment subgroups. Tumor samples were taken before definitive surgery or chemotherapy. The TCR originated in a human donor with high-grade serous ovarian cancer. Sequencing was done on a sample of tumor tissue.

CDR3 protein: CASSPTGSYNEQFF. The CDR3 DNA is TGTGCCAGCAGCCCGACAGGGTCCTACAATGAGCAGTTCTTC. The chain combines TRBV7-9 with TRBJ2-1; 7 nucleotides line up with TRBD1. The V gene's germline CDR1 is SEHNR and CDR2 FQNEAQ (reference sequence). J lost 1 base, V lost 5 bases, and 2 bases had no gene match. The CDR3 spans 14 residues.